This T cell receptor beta chain was retrieved from a study of blood T cell repertoires in COVID-19. A single count supports this clone. Different DNA sequences within this sample yield the same CDR3. Data came from immunoSEQ multiplex PCR; TCRdb stores just in-frame clones and leaves some out. The sample holds approximately 330,000 clones, around 91% seen once. The germline V gene has CDR1 SGHRS and CDR2 YFSETQ. The CDR3 covers 15 residues. J was trimmed by 3 bases and V by 0 bases; bases with no gene match: 4. Seattle enrolled patients during active infection and tracked them longitudinally. Sequenced: peripheral blood. The gene calls are TRBV5-1 and TRBJ2-7; 9 nucleotides agree with TRBD2. The receptor was derived from a woman between 40 and 55 years old with COVID-19, enrolled during active disease. CDR3 protein: CASSLVVAGDYEQYF. CDR3 nucleotides: TGCGCCAGCAGCTTGGTGGTAGCGGGGGACTACGAGCAGTACTTC.